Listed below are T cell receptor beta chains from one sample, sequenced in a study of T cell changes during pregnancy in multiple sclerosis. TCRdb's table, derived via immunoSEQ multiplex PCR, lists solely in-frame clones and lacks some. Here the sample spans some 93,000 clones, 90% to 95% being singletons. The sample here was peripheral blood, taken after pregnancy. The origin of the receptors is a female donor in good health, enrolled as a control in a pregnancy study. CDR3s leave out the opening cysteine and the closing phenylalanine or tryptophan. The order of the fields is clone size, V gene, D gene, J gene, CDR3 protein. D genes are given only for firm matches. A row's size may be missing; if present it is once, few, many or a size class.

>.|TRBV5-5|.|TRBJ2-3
ASSGAGARSTDTQY
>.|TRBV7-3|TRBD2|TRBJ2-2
ASSESGTSGGSAGELF
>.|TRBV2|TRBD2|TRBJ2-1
ASSEALSGNFGEQF
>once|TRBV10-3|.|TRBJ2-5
ATSEETQY
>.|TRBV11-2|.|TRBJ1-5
ASSRGNNQPQH
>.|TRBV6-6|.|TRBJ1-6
ASSYEPYNSPLH
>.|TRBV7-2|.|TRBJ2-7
ASSSPRGNYEQY
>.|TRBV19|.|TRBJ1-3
ASSMSPGAGNTIY
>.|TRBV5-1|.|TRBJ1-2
ASSLGQLEYGYT
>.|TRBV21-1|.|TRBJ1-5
ASRKGDRVGQPQH
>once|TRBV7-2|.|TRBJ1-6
ASNPGLYSPLH
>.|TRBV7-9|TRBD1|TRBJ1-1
ASSFGQGGTEAF
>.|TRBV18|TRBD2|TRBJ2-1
ASSPREGYNEQF
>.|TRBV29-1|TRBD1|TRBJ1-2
SVEWGQGGGYT
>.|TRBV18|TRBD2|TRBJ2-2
ASSQSGGSISGELF
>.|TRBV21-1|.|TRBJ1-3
ASSKVLSGQGGGNTIY
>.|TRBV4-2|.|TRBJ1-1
ASSQGWGVLEAF
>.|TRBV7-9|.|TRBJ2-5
ASSPKGTGETQY
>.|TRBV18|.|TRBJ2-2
ASSPAVTGELF
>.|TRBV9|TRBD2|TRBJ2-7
ASSVEGGGAYEQY
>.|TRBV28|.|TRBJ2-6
ASSPGVSGANVLT
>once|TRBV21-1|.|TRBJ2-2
ASSTISNTGELF
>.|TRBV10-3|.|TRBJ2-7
AISDGSSYEQY
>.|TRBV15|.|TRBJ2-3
ATSRLESTDTQY
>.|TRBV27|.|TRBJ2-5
ASSPGQTETQY